This T cell receptor (beta chain) emerged from a study of OX40 agonist ivuxolimab in advanced cancers. Study results and caveats: There was clonal expansion of CD4+ and CD8+ blood T cells by week 6 at 0.1 to 3.0 mg/kg. Near-lowest levels of clonal expansion characterized partial responders at 0.1-3.0 mg/kg.

In regard to this clone: Its cognate antigen is unknown.

Assay used: immunoSEQ multiplex PCR; TCRdb lists only in-frame clones, some missing. The sample gives 55,000 to 80,000 clones, approximately 88% of which show up once; about 7.4% is in the top ten. The CDR3 runs to 11 residues. Trimming removed 6 bases from V and 6 bases from J, with 8 bases in between. Looked up from germline, CDR1 is MDHEN and CDR2 is SYDVKM. This sample comprised CD4+ or CD8+ T cells sorted from blood, obtained in a trial of the OX40 agonist ivuxolimab. The V gene is TRBV28, the J gene TRBJ1-1; a possible D gene is TRBD1 (5 bases). This sequence was found in an adult with an advanced solid tumor such as melanoma, head and neck, liver or kidney cancer. The CDR3 nucleotides are TGTGCCAGCAGATCGACAGCTGAAGCTTTCTTT. It encodes CASRSTAEAFF.